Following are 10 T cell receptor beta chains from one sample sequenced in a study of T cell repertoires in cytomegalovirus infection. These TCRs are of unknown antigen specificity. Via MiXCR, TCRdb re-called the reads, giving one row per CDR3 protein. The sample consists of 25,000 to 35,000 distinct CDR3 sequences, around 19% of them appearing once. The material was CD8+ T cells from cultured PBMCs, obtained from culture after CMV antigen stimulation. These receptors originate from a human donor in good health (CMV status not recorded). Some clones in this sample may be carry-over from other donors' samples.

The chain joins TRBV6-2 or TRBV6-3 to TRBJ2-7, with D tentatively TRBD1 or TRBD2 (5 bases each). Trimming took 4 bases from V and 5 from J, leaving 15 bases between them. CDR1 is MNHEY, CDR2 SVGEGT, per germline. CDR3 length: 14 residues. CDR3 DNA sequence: TGTGCCAGCAGTTGGGCCGCCGGGGCCCACGAGCAGTACTTC. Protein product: CASSWAAGAHEQYF.

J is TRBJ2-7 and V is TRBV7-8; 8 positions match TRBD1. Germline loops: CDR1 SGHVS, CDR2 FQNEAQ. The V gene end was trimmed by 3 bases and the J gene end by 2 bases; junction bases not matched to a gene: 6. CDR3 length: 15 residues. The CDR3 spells CASSFRGPETYEQYF. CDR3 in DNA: TGTGCCAGCAGCTTCAGGGGGCCAGAGACCTACGAGCAGTACTTC.

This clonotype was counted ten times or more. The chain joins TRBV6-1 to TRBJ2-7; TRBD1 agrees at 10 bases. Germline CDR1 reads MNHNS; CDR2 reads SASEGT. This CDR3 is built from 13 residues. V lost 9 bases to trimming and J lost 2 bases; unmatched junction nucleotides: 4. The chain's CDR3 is CARAGTGAYEQYF. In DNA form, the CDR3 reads TGTGCCAGGGCCGGGACAGGGGCCTACGAGCAGTACTTC.

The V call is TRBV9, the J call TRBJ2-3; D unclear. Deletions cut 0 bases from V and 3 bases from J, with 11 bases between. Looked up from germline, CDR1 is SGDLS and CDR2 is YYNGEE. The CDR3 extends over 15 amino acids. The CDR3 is CASSVAGGRTDTQYF. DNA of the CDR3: TGTGCCAGCAGCGTAGCTGGCGGAAGAACAGATACGCAGTATTTT. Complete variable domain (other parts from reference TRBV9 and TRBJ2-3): DSGVTQTPKHLITATGQRVTLRCSPRSGDLSVYWYQQSLDQGLQFLIQYYNGEERAKGNILERFSAQQFPDLHSELNLSSLELGDSALYFCASSVAGGRTDTQYFGPGTRLTVL.

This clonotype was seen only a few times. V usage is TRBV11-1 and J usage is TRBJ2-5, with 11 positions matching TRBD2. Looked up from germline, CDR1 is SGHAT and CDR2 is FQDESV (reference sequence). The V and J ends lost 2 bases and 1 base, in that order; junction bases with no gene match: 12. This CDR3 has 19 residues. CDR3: CASSLLVASGGYSQETQYF. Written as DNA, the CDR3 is TGTGCCAGCAGCTTACTCGTCGCTAGCGGGGGGTACAGCCAAGAGACCCAGTACTTC. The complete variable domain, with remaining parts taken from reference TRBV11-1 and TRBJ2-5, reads EAEVAQSPRYKITEKSQAVAFWCDPISGHATLYWYRQILGQGPELLVQFQDESVVDDSQLPKDRFSAERLKGVDSTLKIQPAELGDSAMYLCASSLLVASGGYSQETQYFGPGTRLLVL.

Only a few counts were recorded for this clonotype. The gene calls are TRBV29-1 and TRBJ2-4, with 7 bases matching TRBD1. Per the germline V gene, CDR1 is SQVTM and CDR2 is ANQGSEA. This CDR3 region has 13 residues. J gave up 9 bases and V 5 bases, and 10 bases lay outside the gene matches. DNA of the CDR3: TGCAGCGTTCGACAGGGCCCGGACGGCATTCAGTACTTC. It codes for CSVRQGPDGIQYF. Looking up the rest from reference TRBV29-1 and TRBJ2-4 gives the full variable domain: SAVISQKPSRDICQRGTSLTIQCQVDSQVTMMFWYRQQPGQSLTLIATANQGSEATYESGFVIDKFPISRPNLTFSTLTVSNMSPEDSSIYLCSVRQGPDGIQYFGAGTRLSVL.

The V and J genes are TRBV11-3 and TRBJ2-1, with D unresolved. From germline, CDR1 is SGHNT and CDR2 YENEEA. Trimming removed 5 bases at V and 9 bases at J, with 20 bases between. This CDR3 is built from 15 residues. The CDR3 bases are TGTGCCAGCAGCCCTCCCAGGAGCGCTTTGAGTGAGCAGTTCTTC. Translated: CASSPPRSALSEQFF.

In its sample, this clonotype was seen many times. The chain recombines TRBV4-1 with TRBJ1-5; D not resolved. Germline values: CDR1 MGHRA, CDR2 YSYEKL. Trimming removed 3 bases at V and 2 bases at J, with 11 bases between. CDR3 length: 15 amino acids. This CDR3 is CASSHSVVGNQPQHF. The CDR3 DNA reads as TGCGCCAGCAGCCATTCAGTGGTTGGCAATCAGCCCCAGCATTTT.

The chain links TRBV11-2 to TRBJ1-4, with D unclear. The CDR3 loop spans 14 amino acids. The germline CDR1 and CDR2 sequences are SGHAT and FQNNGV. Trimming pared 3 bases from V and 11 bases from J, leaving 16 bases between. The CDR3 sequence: CASSFRPDSRKLFF. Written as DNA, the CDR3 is TGTGCCAGCAGCTTTCGGCCAGACTCGAGGAAACTGTTTTTT.

This CDR3 reads CASSPSGVNTEAFF. For the CDR3, the DNA is TGTGCCAGTAGTCCGAGTGGGGTGAACACTGAAGCTTTCTTT. V usage is TRBV19 and J usage is TRBJ1-1; D not certain. V lost 5 bases and J 0 bases, leaving 10 bases between the germline ends. CDR1 is LNHDA, CDR2 SQIVND, per germline (reference sequence). The CDR3 covers 14 residues.